The entry that follows covers one T cell receptor beta chain sequence. Its antigen is still unknown. These data come from a study of OX40 agonist ivuxolimab in advanced cancers. Study overall: Dose-escalation patients had hepatocellular carcinoma, melanoma, renal cell or head and neck cancer. General study points: Among T cells, CD8+ cells averaged more expanded clones than CD4+ cells. The CD4+ and CD8+ T cells in the blood had expanded clonally by week 6 at 0.1 to 3.0 mg/kg.

This CDR3 spans 14 amino acids. Per the germline V gene, CDR1 is SGHRS and CDR2 is YFSETQ. The V and J ends lost 3 bases and 0 bases respectively, with 8 bases between them. Sequencing used immunoSEQ multiplex PCR; TCRdb keeps in-frame clones, though not all of them. The table includes fewer than 60,000 clones, around 86% detected once. This clonotype originated in an adult with an advanced solid tumor such as melanoma, head and neck, liver or kidney cancer. This rearrangement joins TRBV5-1 to TRBJ2-3; tentatively, D is TRBD1 (6 bases). Here the sequenced sample was CD4+ or CD8+ T cells sorted from blood, taken in a trial of the OX40 agonist ivuxolimab. CDR3 coding DNA: TGCGCCAGCAGCTCGGGACACAGCACAGATACGCAGTATTTT. It codes for CASSSGHSTDTQYF. The entire variable domain, with the rest obtained from reference TRBV5-1 and TRBJ2-3, is as follows: KAGVTQTPRYLIKTRGQQVTLSCSPISGHRSVSWYQQTPGQGLQFLFEYFSETQRNKGNFPGRFSGRQFSNSRSEMNVSTLELGDSALYLCASSSGHSTDTQYFGPGTRLTVL.